The 5 T cell receptor beta chains presented below share a single source sample, sequenced in a study of CXCR3-negative and CXCR3-positive naive CD8 T cells. Study observations and caveats: TRB CDR3s of CXCR3-positive naive cells were more hydrophobic than those of CXCR3-negative naive cells.

TRB cDNA libraries were made by UMI-labeled 5' RACE. TCRdb re-called the 5' RACE reads, yielding one record per CDR3 amino acid sequence without DNA. Found here are roughly 59,000 distinct CDR3 sequences; the top ten clones hold 0.55% to 0.75%. Their specific antigens are unknown. The sample taken for sequencing was naive CXCR3+ CD8+ T cells from blood. Subset noted: CD45RO-CCR7+CD27+CD95- naive CD8+ T cells expressing CXCR3 (TNR3+). Every receptor here comes from a human donor in good health. Some clones in this sample may be carry-over from other donors' samples.

This chain uses TRBV20-1 with TRBJ1-2; TCRdb outputs TRBD1, but without DNA this stays unchecked. The CDR3 consists of 12 residues. Germline values: CDR1 DFQATT, CDR2 SNEGSKA (reference sequence). This chain's CDR3 is CSAPQTAGDYTF.

This sequence joins TRBV4-2 and TRBJ2-7; without DNA, the TCRdb call of TRBD1 cannot be checked. Germline lookup yields CDR1 LGHNA and CDR2 YNFKEQ. The CDR3 extends over 14 amino acids. CDR3 in amino acids: CASSQEGGAYEQYF.

The gene calls are TRBV12-3 or TRBV12-4 and TRBJ2-3; there is no DNA to check the TCRdb D call of TRBD1. The CDR3 covers 18 residues. The CDR3 protein is CASTLGQGAPWTTDTQYF.

The chain couples TRBV4-3 to TRBJ2-1. CDR1 LGHNA and CDR2 YSLEER come from the germline V gene. This CDR3 spans 18 amino acids. CDR3 sequence reads: CANSQGLTSGHFYNEQFF.

V gene TRBV14 combines with J gene TRBJ2-3. The CDR3 length is 14 residues. CDR1 and CDR2 (germline): SGHDN, FVKESK. This CDR3 is CASSQGTSDDTQYF. The whole variable domain, remainder taken from reference TRBV14 and TRBJ2-3, is EAGVTQFPSHSVIEKGQTVTLRCDPISGHDNLYWYRRVMGKEIKFLLHFVKESKQDESGMPNNRFLAERTGGTYSTLKVQPAELEDSGVYFCASSQGTSDDTQYFGPGTRLTVL.